Presented here are 18 T cell receptor beta chains from one specimen sequenced in a study of blood T cell repertoires in COVID-19. Profiling relied on immunoSEQ multiplex PCR, and the TCRdb table lists in-frame clones only, not all of them. The table has about 98,000 clones, approximately 80% seen once. Specimen: peripheral blood. These TCRs come from a man between 65 and 85 years old with active or convalescent COVID-19.

This clone was counted between two and nine times. The V call is TRBV27, the J call TRBJ1-6; 11 bases are shared with TRBD1. The V gene's germline CDR1 is MNHEY and CDR2 SMNVEV (reference sequence). V lost 7 bases, J lost 3 bases, and 5 bases stayed unmatched. This CDR3 has 16 amino acids. The chain's CDR3 is CASKKGTGGYNSPLHF. The CDR3 region has the DNA TGTGCCAGCAAGAAAGGGACAGGGGGCTATAATTCACCCCTCCACTTT.

The chain recombines TRBV11-2 with TRBJ2-3, with D maybe TRBD2 (6 bases). V gave up 5 bases and J gave up 1 base, with 16 bases separating them. This CDR3 is 16 amino acids long. The germline gives CDR1 SGHAT, CDR2 FQNNGV. CDR3 sequence (DNA): TGTGCCAGCAGCCCCGGGGGTCGGGGCGGCACAGATACGCAGTATTTT. Its protein is CASSPGGRGGTDTQYF.

The chain employs TRBV5-1 and TRBJ1-4; 7 nucleotides line up with TRBD1. V lost 4 bases, J lost 8 bases, and 5 bases stayed unmatched. This CDR3 is 13 amino acids long. Per the germline V gene, CDR1 is SGHRS and CDR2 is YFSETQ. This chain's CDR3 is CASSRDSGEKLFF. The CDR3 DNA reads as TGCGCCAGCAGCCGGGACAGCGGGGAAAAACTGTTTTTT.

The chain joins TRBV6-5 to TRBJ1-6; D remains ambiguous. V was pared by 8 bases and J by 8 bases, with 16 bases between. CDR3 length: 14 amino acids. Germline V gives CDR1 MNHEY, CDR2 SVGAGI. The CDR3 region has the DNA TGTGCCAGCGGGTTAGGGCAGAGGGATTCACCCCTCCACTTT. This sequence encodes CASGLGQRDSPLHF.

This chain links TRBV6-5 with TRBJ1-6; no definite D call. Trimming took 4 bases from V and 7 from J, leaving 11 bases between them. CDR1 MNHEY and CDR2 SVGAGI come from the germline V gene. CDR3 length: 14 amino acids. CDR3 DNA: TGTGCCAGCAGTTGGAGGGTAGAGAATTCACCCCTCCACTTT. This translates into CASSWRVENSPLHF.

The chain recombines TRBV6-5 with TRBJ1-1; perhaps TRBD1 as D (6 bases). V shed 6 bases and J shed 1 base, with 12 bases lying between them. In germline, CDR1 is MNHEY, CDR2 SVGAGI. The CDR3 is 14 amino acids. CDR3 residues: CASRRSTGNTEAFF. CDR3 DNA: TGTGCCAGCAGGCGGTCGACAGGGAACACTGAAGCTTTCTTT.

The chain joins TRBV18 to TRBJ2-2; 10 bases match TRBD2. This CDR3 has 15 amino acids. CDR1 is KGHSH, CDR2 LQKENI, per germline. Unmatched junction bases numbered 0, after V lost 2 bases and J lost 3 bases. DNA of the CDR3: TGTGCCAGCTCACCAGGACTAGCGGACACCGGGGAGCTGTTTTTT. Its translation is CASSPGLADTGELFF.

The rearrangement uses TRBV24-1 and TRBJ2-3, with D tentatively TRBD2 (6 bases). Germline V gene lookup returns CDR1 KGHDR and CDR2 SFDVKD. This CDR3 spans 13 amino acids. The ends were cut back, 5 bases at V and 5 bases at J, with 10 bases in the middle. The CDR3 region has the DNA TGTGCCACCAGTGGACGGGGGATAGATACGCAGTATTTT. Translation gives CATSGRGIDTQYF.

This clone came up a few times. This chain joins TRBV19 and TRBJ1-5; no clear D gene. The CDR3 loop spans 15 amino acids. Trimming took off 4 bases at V and 1 base at J, with 11 bases between the two ends. Germline V gives CDR1 LNHDA, CDR2 SQIVND (reference sequence). CDR3 nucleotide sequence: TGTGCCAGTAGTAATGAGGGCGGGAGCAATCAGCCCCAGCATTTT. It yields the protein CASSNEGGSNQPQHF.

The V gene is TRBV3-1 (or the pseudogene TRBV3-2), the J gene TRBJ2-1, with D unresolved. Germline V gene sequence: CDR1 LGHDT, CDR2 YNNKEL (reference sequence). The CDR3 has 12 amino acids. The germline V and J ends were trimmed by 2 bases and 9 bases, with 8 bases remaining between them. CDR3 sequence reads: CASSQLVAEQFF. For the CDR3, the DNA is TGTGCCAGCAGCCAATTGGTAGCTGAGCAGTTCTTC.

The V call is TRBV14, the J call TRBJ1-2, with 8 bases that match TRBD1. The CDR3 spans 14 residues. Germline-derived CDR1 and CDR2 are SGHDN and FVKESK. V shed 3 bases and J 4 bases; nucleotides not matched to a gene: 4. The CDR3 bases are TGTGCCAGCAGCCAGAGGCAGGGGGCCTATGGCTACACCTTC. Its translation: CASSQRQGAYGYTF.

The V gene is TRBV11-2, the J gene TRBJ1-4; the D is unclear. Germline CDR1 is SGHAT and CDR2 is FQNNGV. V gave up 1 base and J gave up 0 bases, with 9 bases separating them. The CDR3 consists of 16 residues. The CDR3 DNA sequence: TGTGCCAGCAGCTTAGGCGTAGCGGCAACTAATGAAAAACTGTTTTTT. Amino acid sequence: CASSLGVAATNEKLFF.

The V gene is TRBV4-2, the J gene TRBJ1-4; 10 bases are a match to TRBD1. There are 19 residues in the CDR3. CDR1 and CDR2 (germline): LGHNA, YNFKEQ. The V segment lost 4 bases and the J segment 5 bases; nucleotides outside the gene matches: 16. CDR3 bases: TGTGCCAGCAGCCCCCTCCCAATGACAGGGGGCGAACGGAATGAAAAACTGTTTTTT. It yields the protein CASSPLPMTGGERNEKLFF.

J is TRBJ1-1 and V is TRBV29-1; 9 bases align to TRBD1. The CDR3 extends over 14 amino acids. Losses at the gene ends were 6 bases for V and 0 bases for J; bases not matched to a gene: 5. Germline CDR1 and CDR2: SQVTM and ANQGSEA. The CDR3 DNA reads as TGCAGCGTGGACAGGGGATTGATGAACACTGAAGCTTTCTTT. This codes for CSVDRGLMNTEAFF. The full variable domain, rest sourced from reference TRBV29-1 and TRBJ1-1, is SAVISQKPSRDICQRGTSLTIQCQVDSQVTMMFWYRQQPGQSLTLIATANQGSEATYESGFVIDKFPISRPNLTFSTLTVSNMSPEDSSIYLCSVDRGLMNTEAFFGQGTRLTVV.

In its sample, this clone was seen many times. This sequence joins TRBV11-2 and TRBJ1-2, with D unresolved. Germline loops: CDR1 SGHAT, CDR2 FQNNGV. The CDR3 covers 12 residues. V was trimmed by 5 bases and J by 7 bases, leaving 11 bases between them. The CDR3 loop reads CASSQDGVGYTF. The CDR3 DNA reads TGTGCCAGCAGCCAGGACGGGGTTGGCTACACCTTC.

The chain is built from TRBV24-1 and TRBJ2-3, with a weak D call TRBD2 (6 bases). The CDR3 contains 12 residues. Trimming stripped 7 bases from V and 8 bases from J, with 12 bases between. CDR1 and CDR2 from the germline V gene are KGHDR and SFDVKD. CDR3 amino acids: CATSLGGATQYF. In DNA, the CDR3 is TGTGCCACCAGCCTCGGAGGGGCTACGCAGTATTTT.

The genes are TRBV7-9 and TRBJ1-6; D is unclear. The V end was cut by 3 bases, the J end by 0 bases, with 12 bases between. The CDR3 extends over 17 amino acids. Germline-derived CDR1 and CDR2 are SEHNR and FQNEAQ (reference sequence). CDR3 in amino acids: CASSFWAGSSYNSPLHF. The CDR3, as DNA: TGTGCCAGCAGCTTCTGGGCAGGCAGCTCCTATAATTCACCCCTCCACTTT.

The rearrangement joins TRBV19 to TRBJ1-2; tentatively, D is TRBD1 (6 bases). Germline CDR1 is LNHDA and CDR2 is SQIVND (reference sequence). The CDR3 has 12 residues. The V end lost 4 bases, the J end lost 6 bases, and 9 bases lay between the germline ends. The CDR3 bases are TGTGCCAGTAGTAACTACAGGGATGGCTACACCTTC. The encoded protein is CASSNYRDGYTF. The whole variable domain, remainder taken from reference TRBV19 and TRBJ1-2, is DGGITQSPKYLFRKEGQNVTLSCEQNLNHDAMYWYRQDPGQGLRLIYYSQIVNDFQKGDIAEGYSVSREKKESFPLTVTSAQKNPTAFYLCASSNYRDGYTFGSGTRLTVV.